The 4 T cell receptor beta chains reported below all come from one sample, sequenced in a study of CD8 T cells in ankylosing spondylitis. Study-wide points: A motif in TCR beta, a set of under 10 highly homologous variants, appeared characteristic of ankylosing spondylitis blood.

A single record per CDR3 protein comes from TCRdb applying MiXCR to the 5' RACE reads. The table lists about 540,000 distinct CDR3 sequences, more than 9.5% of them singletons, with approximately 6.2% in the top ten. Their recognized antigens are unknown. Sequencing used blood, either unsorted or a sorted T cell fraction (not recorded which). These receptors all come from a male donor with ankylosing spondylitis.

The chain recombines TRBV3-1 with TRBJ1-1; D might be TRBD1 (6 bases). V lost 0 bases to trimming and J lost 4 bases, with 15 bases between them. CDR3 length: 16 amino acids. Per germline, CDR1 LGHDT and CDR2 YNNKEL (reference sequence). CDR3 nucleotides: TGTGCCAGCAGCCAAGAACCTTCAGACAGGCCCACTGAAGCTTTCTTT. Translation gives CASSQEPSDRPTEAFF.

CDR3 region: CSARVLGSETQYF. Here the CDR3 DNA reads TGCAGTGCTAGAGTGCTGGGTTCAGAGACCCAGTACTTC. The rearrangement uses TRBV20-1 and TRBJ2-5; the D is unclear. CDR1 and CDR2 (germline): DFQATT, SNEGSKA (reference sequence). There are 13 residues in the CDR3. Trimming left V 1 base short and J 4 bases short, with 10 bases between.

At least ten counts were recorded for this clonotype. The rearrangement links TRBV25-1 to TRBJ2-1; 8 nucleotides agree with TRBD1. The junction had 10 bases not matched to a gene; V was cut back by 1 base and J by 5 bases. CDR1 and CDR2 from the germline V gene are MGHDK and SYGVNS. The CDR3 loop spans 17 amino acids. The CDR3 region is CASSESLRGRFDNEQFF. The DNA of the CDR3 is TGTGCCAGCAGTGAATCCCTCAGGGGGCGATTTGACAATGAGCAGTTCTTC.

V gene TRBV10-3 combines with J gene TRBJ2-1, with 7 positions matching TRBD2. V lost 7 bases to trimming and J lost 0 bases; unmatched junction nucleotides: 6. From germline, CDR1 is ENHRY and CDR2 SYGVKD. The CDR3 totals 15 residues. CDR3 loop: CAINSLAASYNEQFF. CDR3 in DNA: TGTGCCATCAATTCCCTAGCGGCCTCCTACAATGAGCAGTTCTTC.